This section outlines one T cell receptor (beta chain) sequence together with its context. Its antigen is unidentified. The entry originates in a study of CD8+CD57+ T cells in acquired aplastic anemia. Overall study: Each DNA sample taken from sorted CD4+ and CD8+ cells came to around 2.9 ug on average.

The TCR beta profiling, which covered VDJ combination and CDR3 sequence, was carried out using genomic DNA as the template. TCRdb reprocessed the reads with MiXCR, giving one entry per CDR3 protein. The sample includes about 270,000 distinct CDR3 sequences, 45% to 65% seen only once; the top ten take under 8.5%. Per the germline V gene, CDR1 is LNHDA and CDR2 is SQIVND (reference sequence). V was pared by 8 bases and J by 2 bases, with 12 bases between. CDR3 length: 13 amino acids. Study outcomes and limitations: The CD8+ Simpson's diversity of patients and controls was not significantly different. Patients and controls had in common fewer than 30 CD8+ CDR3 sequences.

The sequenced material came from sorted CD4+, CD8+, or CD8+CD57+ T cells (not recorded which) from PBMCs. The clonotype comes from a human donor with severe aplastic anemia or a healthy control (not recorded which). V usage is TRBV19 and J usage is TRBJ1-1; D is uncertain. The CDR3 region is CASYWTGNTEAFF. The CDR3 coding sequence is TGTGCCAGTTATTGGACGGGAAACACTGAAGCTTTCTTT.